These T cell receptor beta chains were read from a single sample in a study of T-cell reconstitution after alpha-beta-depleted transplantation in children. From the PCR reads, TCRdb called clonotypes with MiXCR, one entry per CDR3 protein. The table includes 500,000 to 650,000 distinct CDR3 sequences, around 13% detected once. Source: PBMCs, mostly from graft donor cells, taken 360 days after TCRalphabeta/CD19-depleted stem cell transplant. Every receptor here comes from a male patient between 10 and 17 years old who had a stem cell transplant for acute myeloid leukemia, so the T cells may come from the graft donor. The CDR3 runs from the conserved cysteine through the conserved F or W.

>TRBV20-1|TRBJ2-5
CSAKVSSGRWGETQYF
>TRBV20-1|TRBJ2-1
CSAIAGGTNNEQFF
>TRBV14|TRBJ1-2
CASSQVGSGAYGYTF
>TRBV12-3/TRBV12-4|TRBJ2-2
CASNPRTSSTGELFF
>TRBV20-1|TRBJ2-3
CSASDGGLDTQYF
>TRBV7-8|TRBJ2-5
CASSLGLGFGLSRQETQYF
>TRBV7-2|TRBJ2-5
CASSLAPSRQETQYF
>TRBV29-1|TRBJ2-5
CSVGWGVQETQYF
>TRBV6-5|TRBJ2-1
CASSYSVGLAFYEQFF
>TRBV3-1|TRBJ2-1
CASTLGLAGRPPYNEQFF
>TRBV4-3|TRBJ2-3
CASSQLTRLAGEVENTQYF
>TRBV28|TRBJ2-5
CASRPQGAVGETQYF
>TRBV7-2|TRBJ2-5
CASSLAATGGGKTQYF
>TRBV20-1|TRBJ2-1
CCASWGLISYNEQFF
>TRBV7-9|TRBJ2-1
CASSLWRTVSYNEQFF
>TRBV29-1|TRBJ2-5
CSVWGVETQYF